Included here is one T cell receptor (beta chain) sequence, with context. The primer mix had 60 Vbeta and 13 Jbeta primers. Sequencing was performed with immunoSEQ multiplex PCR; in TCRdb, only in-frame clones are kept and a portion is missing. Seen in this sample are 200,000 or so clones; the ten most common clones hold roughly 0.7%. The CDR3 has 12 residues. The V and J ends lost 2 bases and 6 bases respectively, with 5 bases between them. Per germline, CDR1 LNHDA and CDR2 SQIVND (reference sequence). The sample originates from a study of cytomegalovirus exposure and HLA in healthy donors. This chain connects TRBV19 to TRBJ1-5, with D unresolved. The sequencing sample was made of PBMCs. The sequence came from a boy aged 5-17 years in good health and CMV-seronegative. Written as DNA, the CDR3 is TGTGCCAGTAGTATATCCGGTCAGCCCCAGCATTTT. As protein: CASSISGQPQHF.